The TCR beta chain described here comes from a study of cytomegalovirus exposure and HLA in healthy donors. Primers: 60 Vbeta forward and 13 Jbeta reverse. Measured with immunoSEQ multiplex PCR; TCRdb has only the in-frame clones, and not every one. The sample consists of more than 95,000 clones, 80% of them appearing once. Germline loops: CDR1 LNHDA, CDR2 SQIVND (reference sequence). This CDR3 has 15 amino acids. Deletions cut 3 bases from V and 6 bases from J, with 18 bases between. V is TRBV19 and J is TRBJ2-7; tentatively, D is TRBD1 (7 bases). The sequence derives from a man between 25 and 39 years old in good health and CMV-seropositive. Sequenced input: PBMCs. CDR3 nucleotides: TGTGCCAGTAGTATCTCGGCAGGGGGGAGTAGCGAGCAGTACTTC. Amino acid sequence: CASSISAGGSSEQYF.